Below are 31 T cell receptor beta chains sequenced from a single sample in a study of blood T cell repertoires in COVID-19. Clones were read by immunoSEQ multiplex PCR, and TCRdb kept only the in-frame ones, dropping some. The sample has 250,000 to 300,000 clones; about 90% are singletons. Source material: peripheral blood. The receptors shown here come from a woman aged 45-59 years who had recovered from COVID-19.

This clone showed up just once. The genes are TRBV28 and TRBJ1-2; D unclear. The CDR3 is 15 residues long. Germline assignment: CDR1 MDHEN and CDR2 SYDVKM. The V gene lost 2 bases and the J gene lost 4 bases, with 14 bases spanning the gap. CDR3 in DNA: TGTGCCAGCAGTTTACCGAGGGCGCAGACCTATGGCTACACCTTC. It specifies CASSLPRAQTYGYTF.

This chain joins TRBV5-4 and TRBJ2-2; TRBD1 agrees at 9 bases. This CDR3 comprises 16 residues. CDR1 SGHNT and CDR2 YYREEE come from the germline V gene (reference sequence). With 2 bases clipped from V and 5 bases from J, the junction kept 7 bases outside the gene matches. The CDR3: CASSLQGAGWTGELFF. CDR3 bases: TGTGCCAGCAGCTTACAGGGGGCTGGGTGGACCGGGGAGCTGTTTTTT. The entire variable domain, with the rest obtained from reference TRBV5-4 and TRBJ2-2, is as follows: ETGVTQSPTHLIKTRGQQVTLRCSSQSGHNTVSWYQQALGQGPQFIFQYYREEENGRGNFPPRFSGLQFPNYSSELNVNALELDDSALYLCASSLQGAGWTGELFFGEGSRLTVL.

The chain employs TRBV18 and TRBJ1-4, with 12 bases fitting TRBD1. This CDR3 spans 16 amino acids. V shed 2 bases and J 6 bases; nucleotides not matched to a gene: 4. CDR1 is KGHSH, CDR2 LQKENI, per germline. This chain's CDR3 is CASSPRDRGRDEKLFF. CDR3 nucleotides: TGTGCCAGCTCACCAAGGGACAGGGGGCGCGATGAAAAACTGTTTTTT.

The V call is TRBV7-9, the J call TRBJ1-1; 7 nucleotides align to TRBD1. V lost 4 bases and J lost 4; bases outside the gene matches: 12. Germline values: CDR1 SEHNR, CDR2 FQNEAQ (reference sequence). This CDR3 is 16 amino acids long. This CDR3 is CASSSRQGGASTEAFF. CDR3 coding DNA: TGTGCCAGCAGCTCCAGACAGGGTGGGGCTAGCACTGAAGCTTTCTTT.

This rearrangement joins TRBV30 to TRBJ1-3; 8 bases match TRBD1. Germline values: CDR1 GTSNPN, CDR2 SVGIG (reference sequence). The CDR3 has 16 amino acids. The J segment lost 0 bases and the V segment lost 2 bases, leaving 6 bases of the junction unmatched. CDR3 nucleotide sequence: TGTGCCTGGAGTTTAGACAGGGGACCCTCTGGAAACACCATATATTTT. It yields the protein CAWSLDRGPSGNTIYF.

The rearrangement links TRBV19 to TRBJ1-1; the D is unclear. This CDR3 is built from 15 residues. The germline V gene has CDR1 LNHDA and CDR2 SQIVND (reference sequence). The V end was cut by 7 bases, the J end by 5 bases, with 20 bases between. This CDR3 is CASIDRSRGETEAFF. As DNA, the CDR3 is TGTGCCAGTATAGATAGGTCTCGGGGTGAGACTGAAGCTTTCTTT.

The CDR3 nucleotides read TGTGCCACCAGCGAGGCCCTACAGGGAGGGACAGATACGCAGTATTTT. Protein sequence: CATSEALQGGTDTQYF. This rearrangement joins TRBV15 to TRBJ2-3; possible D gene TRBD2, 7 bases. V lost 5 bases to trimming and J lost 3 bases, with 18 bases between them. This CDR3 is built from 16 residues. In germline, CDR1 is LNHNV, CDR2 YYDKDF (reference sequence).

This clone was detected only a few times. The J gene is TRBJ2-6, the V gene TRBV27, with 7 bases fitting TRBD1. V shed 3 bases, J shed 1 base, and the junction held 3 bases outside the gene matches. Germline CDR1 and CDR2: MNHEY and SMNVEV (reference sequence). The CDR3 totals 16 residues. CDR3 residues: CASSFGDRSGANVLTF. For the CDR3, the DNA is TGTGCCAGCAGTTTTGGGGACAGATCTGGGGCCAACGTCCTGACTTTC.

The chain uses TRBV19 and TRBJ2-7; 9 bases agree with TRBD2. The trim removed 4 bases at V and 0 bases at J, leaving 1 base unmatched. This CDR3 is built from 14 residues. CDR1 and CDR2 (germline): LNHDA, SQIVND (reference sequence). The CDR3 is CASSNSGSSYEQYF. CDR3 sequence (DNA): TGTGCCAGTAGTAATAGCGGGAGCTCCTACGAGCAGTACTTC.

The chain carries TRBV7-6 and TRBJ2-7; 9 positions match TRBD2. The germline gives CDR1 SGHVS, CDR2 FNYEAQ. V lost 1 base and J lost 2; bases outside the gene matches: 6. This CDR3 contains 16 residues. CDR3 protein: CASSLGLAGEPYEQYF. CDR3 DNA sequence: TGTGCCAGCAGCTTAGGGTTAGCGGGAGAACCCTACGAGCAGTACTTC.

This chain joins TRBV12-5 and TRBJ1-4; D remains unclear. Germline lookup yields CDR1 LGHNT and CDR2 FRNRAP. The CDR3 is 15 amino acids. The germline V and J ends were trimmed by 2 bases and 7 bases, with 14 bases remaining between them. The CDR3 sequence is CASGLRRDDLEKLFF. The CDR3 nucleotides read TGTGCTAGTGGTTTGAGACGGGATGATCTTGAAAAACTGTTTTTT. Together with reference TRBV12-5 and TRBJ1-4, the CDR3 gives the full variable domain: DARVTQTPRHKVTEMGQEVTMRCQPILGHNTVFWYRQTMMQGLELLAYFRNRAPLDDSGMPKDRFSAEMPDATLATLKIQPSEPRDSAVYFCASGLRRDDLEKLFFGSGTQLSVL.

CDR3 sequence: CASSPKSASSSYNEQFF. The CDR3 DNA follows: TGTGCCAGCTCACCGAAAAGCGCCTCTAGCTCCTACAATGAGCAGTTCTTC. The chain carries TRBV18 and TRBJ2-1, with D unclear. Germline CDR1 KGHSH, CDR2 LQKENI. The ends were cut back, 3 bases at V and 0 bases at J, with 15 bases in the middle. The CDR3 sequence is 17 residues long.

This chain connects TRBV28 to TRBJ2-3; 9 bases are shared with TRBD1. J gave up 5 bases and V 6 bases, and 9 bases lay outside the gene matches. Germline CDR1 is MDHEN and CDR2 is SYDVKM. The CDR3 runs 15 residues. The chain's CDR3 is CASRFSGTGRDTQYF. CDR3 in DNA: TGTGCCAGCAGGTTTTCCGGGACAGGGAGAGATACGCAGTATTTT.

This clone showed up just a few times. The rearrangement links TRBV4-2 to TRBJ1-5; 10 bases fit TRBD1. Germline trimming cut 1 base from V and 0 bases from J; bases unmatched to any gene: 9. This CDR3 region has 19 residues. Germline V gene sequence: CDR1 LGHNA, CDR2 YNFKEQ. DNA of the CDR3: TGTGCCAGCAGCCAAGCGAAGGGGACAGGGGTATATAGCAATCAGCCCCAGCATTTT. It codes for CASSQAKGTGVYSNQPQHF.

The rearrangement joins TRBV28 to TRBJ2-1; 8 bases fit TRBD2. Germline CDR1 MDHEN, CDR2 SYDVKM. V shed 7 bases, J shed 4 bases, and the junction held 9 bases outside the gene matches. This CDR3 is 15 amino acids long. The CDR3 bases are TGTGCCAGCATCCAGGGACTAGGGGAATACAATGAGCAGTTCTTC. Translation gives CASIQGLGEYNEQFF. Full variable domain (outside the CDR3, taken from reference TRBV28 and TRBJ2-1): DVKVTQSSRYLVKRTGEKVFLECVQDMDHENMFWYRQDPGLGLRLIYFSYDVKMKEKGDIPEGYSVSREKKERFSLILESASTNQTSMYLCASIQGLGEYNEQFFGPGTRLTVL.

This clone was counted a single time. This chain links TRBV4-3 with TRBJ2-1, with TRBD2 matching over 7 bases. Trimming took 0 bases from V and 3 from J; bases not matched to a gene: 5. This CDR3 comprises 16 residues. Germline loops: CDR1 LGHNA, CDR2 YSLEER. The CDR3 bases are TGCGCCAGCAGCCAAGATATTAGCGGGTACTACAATGAGCAGTTCTTC. It encodes CASSQDISGYYNEQFF.

This clone appeared a single time. The genes are TRBV4-1 and TRBJ1-1; a weak D match, TRBD1 (5 bases). V shed 1 base and J shed 7 bases, with 7 bases lying between them. The germline gives CDR1 MGHRA, CDR2 YSYEKL. The CDR3 extends over 12 amino acids. The CDR3 reads CASSQAGLEAFF. CDR3 nucleotides: TGCGCCAGCAGCCAAGCGGGACTTGAAGCTTTCTTT.

V is TRBV21-1 and J is TRBJ1-6. TRBV21-1 is described as a pseudogene. The CDR3 runs 14 residues. CDR3 in DNA: TGTGCCAGCAGCAAAGAGCCGGAGCTTTCACCCCTCCACTTT. Translating it yields CASSKEPELSPLHF.

The chain has TRBV30 and TRBJ1-6; D is uncertain. The CDR3 is 14 amino acids. Trimming stripped 0 bases from V and 7 bases from J, with 10 bases between. CDR1 GTSNPN and CDR2 SVGIG come from the germline V gene (reference sequence). CDR3 DNA sequence: TGTGCCTGGAGTGTTCGGGGAGGGAATTCACCCCTCCACTTT. Residues: CAWSVRGGNSPLHF. Based on the CDR3 plus reference TRBV30 and TRBJ1-6, the full variable domain is SQTIHQWPATLVQPVGSPLSLECTVEGTSNPNLYWYRQAAGRGLQLLFYSVGIGQISSEVPQNLSASRPQDRQFILSSKKLLLSDSGFYLCAWSVRGGNSPLHFGNGTRLTVT.

The chain is built from TRBV28 and TRBJ1-1; D perhaps matches TRBD1 (6 bases). CDR3 length equals 14 residues. The germline V and J ends were trimmed by 10 bases and 1 base, with 16 bases remaining between them. CDR1 is MDHEN, CDR2 SYDVKM, per germline. The CDR3 loop reads CATRGGSGNTEAFF. CDR3 in DNA: TGTGCCACGAGGGGGGGATCAGGGAACACTGAAGCTTTCTTT.

This clone was counted between two and nine times. The rearrangement links TRBV6-5 to TRBJ2-7; 8 bases fit TRBD2. In germline, CDR1 is MNHEY, CDR2 SVGAGI. J gave up 0 bases and V 4 bases, and 5 bases lay outside the gene matches. The CDR3 is 15 residues long. The CDR3 loop is CASSLVAGPSYEQYF. As DNA, the CDR3 is TGTGCCAGCAGTTTAGTAGCGGGGCCCTCCTACGAGCAGTACTTC.

The chain combines TRBV5-1 with TRBJ1-2; the match to TRBD1 covers 7 bases. The CDR3 length is 13 residues. Germline CDR1 reads SGHRS; CDR2 reads YFSETQ. V lost 4 bases and J lost 8; bases outside the gene matches: 8. CDR3 loop: CASSPGQSWGYTF. DNA of the CDR3: TGCGCCAGCAGCCCGGGACAGTCCTGGGGCTACACCTTC.

The rearrangement joins TRBV18 to TRBJ2-2; 11 positions match TRBD1. Germline-derived CDR1 and CDR2 are KGHSH and LQKENI. This CDR3 is built from 15 residues. The junction had 1 base not matched to a gene; V was cut back by 3 bases and J by 4 bases. The CDR3 reads CASSPGQGVTGELFF. The CDR3 DNA sequence: TGTGCCAGCTCACCGGGACAGGGGGTCACCGGGGAGCTGTTTTTT.

The chain recombines TRBV7-2 with TRBJ2-3; possible D gene TRBD1, 6 bases. The ends were cut back, 5 bases at V and 2 bases at J, with 14 bases in the middle. CDR1 and CDR2 from the germline V gene are SGHTA and FQGNSA. The CDR3 sequence is 15 residues long. CDR3: CASSPRQALTDTQYF. The CDR3 DNA is TGTGCCAGCAGCCCCAGACAGGCCCTCACAGATACGCAGTATTTT.

This rearrangement joins TRBV6-5 to TRBJ1-2, with 7 nucleotides matching TRBD1. Trimming took 6 bases from V and 1 from J; bases not matched to a gene: 2. Germline values: CDR1 MNHEY, CDR2 SVGAGI. The CDR3 covers 13 residues. The CDR3 region is CASSWDSNYGYTF. The CDR3 DNA is TGTGCCAGCAGCTGGGACAGTAACTATGGCTACACCTTC.

The chain carries TRBV7-9 and TRBJ1-1; D unclear. The V gene's germline CDR1 is SEHNR and CDR2 FQNEAQ (reference sequence). The CDR3 sequence is 19 residues long. Trimming stripped 5 bases from V and 0 bases from J, with 25 bases between. The CDR3 DNA sequence: TGTGCCAGCAGCACTAAGTCCGGATCATGGGGAGGTATGAACACTGAAGCTTTCTTT. This encodes CASSTKSGSWGGMNTEAFF.

The chain has TRBV6-5 and TRBJ1-1; 7 bases align to TRBD1. V lost 4 bases and J lost 8; bases outside the gene matches: 13. This CDR3 contains 15 residues. Germline V lookup: CDR1 MNHEY, CDR2 SVGAGI. The CDR3, as DNA: TGTGCCAGCAGTTTTCAATCCAGGGGGACGGCCGAAGCTTTCTTT. Translation: CASSFQSRGTAEAFF.

The chain is built from TRBV10-3 and TRBJ2-7; 9 bases line up with TRBD1. The CDR3 covers 16 residues. The germline V gene encodes CDR1 ENHRY and CDR2 SYGVKD. The ends lost 0 bases at V and 3 bases at J; junction bases unmatched: 6. DNA of the CDR3: TGTGCCATCAGTGAGTCGGGACAGGGAAAGGGCTACGAGCAGTACTTC. As protein: CAISESGQGKGYEQYF.

This sequence joins TRBV4-3 and TRBJ2-7; 7 bases align to TRBD2. The CDR3 extends over 14 amino acids. Germline assignment: CDR1 LGHNA and CDR2 YSLEER. V shed 3 bases and J 6 bases; nucleotides not matched to a gene: 8. The CDR3 region is CASSQGEGAGEQYF. CDR3 DNA: TGCGCCAGCAGCCAGGGGGAGGGTGCTGGCGAGCAGTACTTC.

The rearrangement links TRBV27 to TRBJ2-7; TRBD2 matches 7 bases. J was trimmed by 5 bases and V by 8 bases; bases with no gene match: 12. This CDR3 has 14 amino acids. Germline lookup yields CDR1 MNHEY and CDR2 SMNVEV (reference sequence). CDR3 loop: CASAGTTFIHEQYF. The CDR3 nucleotides are TGTGCCAGCGCCGGGACTACATTCATCCACGAGCAGTACTTC.

The J gene is TRBJ2-1, the V gene TRBV9; 10 bases agree with TRBD2. CDR3 length: 17 residues. J lost 8 bases, V lost 4 bases, and 15 bases had no gene match. Germline V gene lookup returns CDR1 SGDLS and CDR2 YYNGEE. The CDR3 nucleotides are TGTGCCAGCAGCCCTCCCCCCCTAGCGGGGGTCCGGGATGAGCAGTTCTTC. This gives the protein CASSPPPLAGVRDEQFF.